A single sample gave rise to the 28 T cell receptor beta chains below, sequenced in a study of blood T cell repertoires in COVID-19. Libraries were prepared by immunoSEQ multiplex PCR; TCRdb keeps only in-frame clonotypes and omits some of them. This repertoire shows 330,000 or so clones, about 87% found once; its top ten account for more than 5%. The sequencing sample was made of PBMCs or T cells enriched from blood (not recorded which). Receptors were obtained from a man aged 25 to 40 who had recovered from COVID-19.

The chain uses TRBV5-1 and TRBJ2-5; 13 bases align to TRBD2. V lost 0 bases and J lost 4; bases outside the gene matches: 6. The CDR3 loop spans 17 amino acids. Per germline, CDR1 SGHRS and CDR2 YFSETQ. CDR3 nucleotides: TGCGCCAGCAGCTTGGGGGGACTAGCGGGGATGAGAGAGACCCAGTACTTC. Translated: CASSLGGLAGMRETQYF.

The chain couples TRBV7-8 to TRBJ2-2, with TRBD2 matching over 8 bases. CDR3 length: 16 residues. J lost 6 bases, V lost 2 bases, and 8 bases had no gene match. Germline V gene lookup returns CDR1 SGHVS and CDR2 FQNEAQ. The CDR3 DNA sequence: TGTGCCAGCAGCTTAAACGGGGGGGCTGGAGCCGGGGAGCTGTTTTTT. As protein: CASSLNGGAGAGELFF.

This clone has more than one count but fewer than ten. This chain links TRBV10-3 with TRBJ1-4; 10 positions agree with TRBD1. Trimming removed 4 bases from V and 6 bases from J; junction bases left unmatched: 5. This CDR3 spans 15 amino acids. Germline V gene sequence: CDR1 ENHRY, CDR2 SYGVKD. Here the CDR3 DNA reads TGTGCCATCAGTGCTGGGACAGGGGAGTATGAAAAACTGTTTTTT. This codes for CAISAGTGEYEKLFF.

This clone is a singleton in its sample. This chain connects TRBV4-2 to TRBJ2-1; D perhaps matches TRBD2 (5 bases). Looked up from germline, CDR1 is LGHNA and CDR2 is YNFKEQ. CDR3 size: 17 residues. The V end lost 5 bases, the J end lost 0 bases, and 17 bases lay between the germline ends. CDR3 bases: TGTGCCAGCAGCGAAGGGAGCGGTGAGAGCTCCTACAATGAGCAGTTCTTC. Its protein product is CASSEGSGESSYNEQFF.

The DNA for the CDR3 is TGCGCCAGCAGTCAATGCCCCCAGGGGAAAGACGGCTACGAGCAGTACTTC. Translated, it gives CASSQCPQGKDGYEQYF. The chain recombines TRBV23-1 with TRBJ2-7; D is possibly TRBD1 (6 bases). TRBV23-1 is classed as an ORF, of uncertain function. V lost 1 base and J lost 3, with 19 bases in between. This CDR3 contains 17 residues.

The chain carries TRBV21-1 and TRBJ1-2. TRBV21-1 is classified as a pseudogene. CDR3 length equals 18 residues. CDR3 nucleotides: TGTGCCAGCAGCAATCTGGGGGGGGCTGAGGCGCGGCGCTATGGCTACACCTTC. This sequence encodes CASSNLGGAEARRYGYTF.

The chain joins TRBV6-5 to TRBJ1-1; D remains ambiguous. Germline CDR1 MNHEY, CDR2 SVGAGI. The CDR3 covers 14 residues. V was clipped by 0 bases and J by 5 bases, with 10 bases between them. For the CDR3, the DNA is TGTGCCAGCAGTTACTCCGAGGGTCGGACTGAAGCTTTCTTT. Encoded protein: CASSYSEGRTEAFF.

Only a few counts were recorded for this clone. The gene calls are TRBV29-1 and TRBJ1-1; a weak D match, TRBD1 (5 bases). Trimming stripped 8 bases from V and 4 bases from J, with 11 bases between. This CDR3 contains 11 residues. Germline CDR1 and CDR2: SQVTM and ANQGSEA. The CDR3 DNA follows: TGCAGCTACATTCAGGGCACTGAAGCTTTCTTT. The encoded protein is CSYIQGTEAFF.

This chain joins TRBV2 and TRBJ1-2, with D perhaps matching TRBD1 (5 bases). The CDR3 has 12 residues. Germline values: CDR1 SNHLY, CDR2 FYNNEI. V lost 6 bases, J lost 8 bases, and 13 bases lay in between. CDR3 nucleotides: TGTGCCAGCAGGGAGGGGCAGAGCGGCTACACCTTC. Translating gives CASREGQSGYTF.

The genes are TRBV11-2 and TRBJ1-6; the D gene is possibly TRBD1 (6 bases). The CDR3 runs 13 residues. CDR1 is SGHAT, CDR2 FQNNGV, per germline. Trimming left V 2 bases short and J 9 bases short, with 8 bases between. The CDR3 loop is CASSLNRVSPLHF. The CDR3 DNA follows: TGTGCCAGCAGCTTAAACAGGGTTTCACCCCTCCACTTT.

About this clone itself: Other DNA sequences in the sample encode the same CDR3. This chain joins TRBV18 and TRBJ1-2, with D unclear. The CDR3 length is 13 residues. Deletions cut 2 bases from V and 2 bases from J, with 6 bases between. Germline assignment: CDR1 KGHSH and CDR2 LQKENI. Here the CDR3 DNA reads TGTGCCAGCTCACCAGACTTCAACTATGGCTACACCTTC. Protein product: CASSPDFNYGYTF.

The genes are TRBV4-1 and TRBJ2-3; 7 bases agree with TRBD2. The germline CDR1 and CDR2 sequences are MGHRA and YSYEKL. CDR3 length equals 14 residues. V shed 5 bases and J 2 bases; nucleotides not matched to a gene: 4. CDR3 loop: CASSYGTNTDTQYF. The CDR3 DNA reads TGCGCCAGCAGCTACGGGACTAACACAGATACGCAGTATTTT.

The V gene is TRBV29-1, the J gene TRBJ1-1, with 8 positions matching TRBD1. CDR3 length: 13 amino acids. The V gene end was trimmed by 7 bases and the J gene end by 2 bases; junction bases not matched to a gene: 6. Per the germline V gene, CDR1 is SQVTM and CDR2 is ANQGSEA. CDR3: CSAGQGVNTEAFF. The CDR3 bases are TGCAGCGCCGGACAGGGCGTTAACACTGAAGCTTTCTTT.

The chain is built from TRBV29-1 and TRBJ2-7, with 11 positions matching TRBD1. Germline lookup yields CDR1 SQVTM and CDR2 ANQGSEA. The CDR3 spans 16 residues. The ends lost 1 base at V and 1 base at J; junction bases unmatched: 6. As DNA, the CDR3 is TGCAGCGTTGAAGGCACCGGGACAGGGGGTTCCTACGAGCAGTACTTC. This gives the protein CSVEGTGTGGSYEQYF.

The gene calls are TRBV25-1 and TRBJ2-7, with D uncertain. This CDR3 is 15 amino acids long. V was shortened by 7 bases and J by 2 bases, with 18 bases between the two germline ends. Germline values: CDR1 MGHDK, CDR2 SYGVNS. CDR3 DNA: TGTGCCAGCACCCTAAACGGCAGGCCGCCCTACGAGCAGTACTTC. Protein product: CASTLNGRPPYEQYF.

This rearrangement joins TRBV7-2 to TRBJ2-2, with TRBD1 identical over 12 bases. The CDR3 contains 18 residues. CDR1 is SGHTA, CDR2 FQGNSA, per germline. The junction had 5 bases not matched to a gene; V was cut back by 1 base and J by 2 bases. CDR3 amino acids: CASSLVLGQGANTGELFF. CDR3 sequence (DNA): TGTGCCAGCAGCTTAGTGTTGGGACAGGGGGCAAACACCGGGGAGCTGTTTTTT.

J is TRBJ1-5 and V is TRBV10-3; D unresolved. This CDR3 contains 12 residues. V lost 6 bases and J 4 bases, leaving 7 bases between the germline ends. The germline V gene has CDR1 ENHRY and CDR2 SYGVKD. This CDR3 is CAISRENQPQHF. The CDR3 DNA is TGTGCCATCAGCCGGGAGAATCAGCCCCAGCATTTT.

The V call is TRBV7-9, the J call TRBJ2-4; D may be TRBD1 (6 bases). Trimming removed 1 base at V and 0 bases at J, with 16 bases between. The CDR3 runs 18 residues. Germline V lookup: CDR1 SEHNR, CDR2 FQNEAQ (reference sequence). The CDR3 here is CASSLGSGALVAKNIQYF. For the CDR3, the DNA is TGTGCCAGCAGCTTAGGGTCAGGGGCACTCGTAGCCAAAAACATTCAGTACTTC.

The chain is built from TRBV5-1 and TRBJ1-1; D gene uncertain. Germline V gene sequence: CDR1 SGHRS, CDR2 YFSETQ. Deletions cut 3 bases from V and 1 base from J, with 10 bases between. The CDR3 is made up of 14 amino acids. CDR3 nucleotide sequence: TGCGCCAGCAGCTGGAGAGGTGGGAACACTGAAGCTTTCTTT. Residues: CASSWRGGNTEAFF.

V usage is TRBV2 and J usage is TRBJ1-6; 8 bases align to TRBD1. CDR1 SNHLY and CDR2 FYNNEI come from the germline V gene. V lost 8 bases, J lost 8 bases, and 5 bases stayed unmatched. This CDR3 region has 13 residues. CDR3: CASRQGPDSPLHF. DNA of the CDR3: TGTGCCAGCCGACAGGGGCCTGATTCACCCCTCCACTTT.

This chain uses TRBV15 with TRBJ2-3; TRBD2 matches at 16 bases. The germline V gene encodes CDR1 LNHNV and CDR2 YYDKDF (reference sequence). The CDR3 runs 21 residues. V lost 0 bases and J lost 0; bases outside the gene matches: 9. CDR3 loop: CATSRESPGTSGGDSTDTQYF. DNA of the CDR3: TGTGCCACCAGCAGAGAGTCGCCCGGGACTAGCGGGGGGGATAGCACAGATACGCAGTATTTT. Using reference TRBV15 and TRBJ2-3 for the parts outside the CDR3, the full variable domain is DAMVIQNPRYQVTQFGKPVTLSCSQTLNHNVMYWYQQKSSQAPKLLFHYYDKDFNNEADTPDNFQSRRPNTSFCFLDIRSPGLGDTAMYLCATSRESPGTSGGDSTDTQYFGPGTRLTVL.

The chain recombines TRBV5-4 with TRBJ1-6; possibly TRBD1 for D (5 bases). The length of the CDR3 is 16 residues. Germline V gene sequence: CDR1 SGHNT, CDR2 YYREEE (reference sequence). Trimming left V 4 bases short and J 7 bases short, with 18 bases between. The CDR3: CASSVRDSLGNSPLHF. For the CDR3, the DNA is TGTGCCAGCAGCGTCCGGGACTCCCTGGGAAATTCACCCCTCCACTTT.

The V gene is TRBV15, the J gene TRBJ1-2; D uncertain. Germline-derived CDR1 and CDR2 are LNHNV and YYDKDF (reference sequence). The CDR3 extends over 16 amino acids. The V end lost 0 bases, the J end lost 5 bases, and 16 bases lay between the germline ends. The CDR3 DNA reads TGTGCCACCAGCAGAGATTCACAGTATGGGGAGTATGGCTACACCTTC. Translated, it gives CATSRDSQYGEYGYTF. Based on the CDR3 plus reference TRBV15 and TRBJ1-2, the full variable domain is DAMVIQNPRYQVTQFGKPVTLSCSQTLNHNVMYWYQQKSSQAPKLLFHYYDKDFNNEADTPDNFQSRRPNTSFCFLDIRSPGLGDTAMYLCATSRDSQYGEYGYTFGSGTRLTVV.

Only one count was recorded for this clone. V gene TRBV9 combines with J gene TRBJ2-5; 12 nucleotides agree with TRBD1. V was clipped by 3 bases and J by 5 bases; unmatched bases: 8. In germline, CDR1 is SGDLS, CDR2 YYNGEE. CDR3 length: 16 residues. Here the CDR3 reads CASSAAGTGGGETQYF. CDR3 in DNA: TGTGCCAGCAGCGCCGCCGGGACAGGGGGCGGGGAGACCCAGTACTTC. Based on the CDR3 plus reference TRBV9 and TRBJ2-5, the full variable domain is DSGVTQTPKHLITATGQRVTLRCSPRSGDLSVYWYQQSLDQGLQFLIQYYNGEERAKGNILERFSAQQFPDLHSELNLSSLELGDSALYFCASSAAGTGGGETQYFGPGTRLLVL.

This rearrangement joins TRBV13 to TRBJ2-3; TRBD1 agrees at 10 bases. There are 16 residues in the CDR3. Per germline, CDR1 PRHDT and CDR2 FYEKMQ (reference sequence). Trimming took 4 bases from V and 1 from J; bases not matched to a gene: 5. The CDR3 loop is CASSSAGTGGTDTQYF. The CDR3 DNA sequence: TGTGCCAGCAGCTCAGCCGGGACAGGGGGCACAGATACGCAGTATTTT.

The J gene is TRBJ1-1, the V gene TRBV19; 7 bases fit TRBD1. CDR1 is LNHDA and CDR2 is SQIVND in the germline V gene (reference sequence). There are 15 residues in the CDR3. V lost 5 bases and J lost 0; bases outside the gene matches: 6. CDR3 protein: CASSVSGTVNTEAFF. The CDR3 coding sequence is TGTGCCAGTAGTGTTAGCGGGACAGTGAACACTGAAGCTTTCTTT.

The rearrangement joins TRBV5-1 to TRBJ2-5; 10 bases align to TRBD1. J gave up 1 base and V 1 base, and 4 bases lay outside the gene matches. CDR3 length: 16 residues. CDR1 SGHRS and CDR2 YFSETQ come from the germline V gene. The CDR3 DNA reads TGCGCCAGCAGCTTGTGGACAGGGGGGGTCCAAGAGACCCAGTACTTC. It codes for CASSLWTGGVQETQYF.

To note about this clone: The sample carries other DNA sequences with the same CDR3. The chain combines TRBV27 with TRBJ1-5; D remains unclear. Trimming removed 3 bases at V and 2 bases at J, with 5 bases between. Per the germline V gene, CDR1 is MNHEY and CDR2 is SMNVEV (reference sequence). This CDR3 has 13 amino acids. CDR3 nucleotides: TGTGCCAGCAGTTTGCGGGGCAATCAGCCCCAGCATTTT. Residues: CASSLRGNQPQHF.